Below, 29 T cell receptor beta chains from the same sample are listed, as sequenced in a study of CD4 T cells in relation to SARS-CoV-2 and coronaviruses. Method: immunoSEQ multiplex PCR; TCRdb's copy keeps in-frame clones and lacks some. The repertoire holds about 37,000 clones, with around 82% as singletons. No antigen has been assigned to these receptors. The sequenced sample was naive CD4+ T cells from PBMCs, cultured in vitro. Subset given: naive CD4+ T cells isolated by negative enrichment. Source of these receptors: an adult with COVID-19.

The rearrangement links TRBV5-1 to TRBJ2-5; the match to TRBD2 covers 8 bases. The CDR3 contains 16 residues. Germline CDR1 reads SGHRS; CDR2 reads YFSETQ. With V trimmed by 5 bases and J by 1 base, 10 bases remained unmatched. CDR3 loop: CASSPGVAGTQETQYF. The CDR3 DNA is TGCGCCAGCAGTCCTGGGGTAGCGGGGACCCAAGAGACCCAGTACTTC.

The CDR3 loop is CAIRGDRGLETQYF. The CDR3 DNA follows: TGTGCCATCAGGGGGGACAGGGGGCTGGAGACCCAGTACTTC. The chain recombines TRBV10-3 with TRBJ2-5; TRBD1 matches 12 bases. J gave up 5 bases and V 6 bases, and 4 bases lay outside the gene matches. The CDR3 contains 14 residues. Looked up from germline, CDR1 is ENHRY and CDR2 is SYGVKD.

The chain is built from TRBV5-1 and TRBJ1-2, with 7 nucleotides matching TRBD1. Germline CDR1 is SGHRS and CDR2 is YFSETQ. The CDR3 has 14 residues. Trimming removed 5 bases from V and 2 bases from J; junction bases left unmatched: 6. CDR3 amino acids: CASRAGQRNYGYTF. The DNA of the CDR3 is TGCGCCAGCAGAGCGGGACAGCGAAACTATGGCTACACCTTC.

The chain couples TRBV6-5 to TRBJ2-3; no clear D gene. This CDR3 contains 14 residues. Germline V gives CDR1 MNHEY, CDR2 SVGAGI. V was pared by 8 bases and J by 2 bases, with 14 bases between. The CDR3 is CASGPGGATDTQYF. As DNA, the CDR3 is TGTGCCAGCGGCCCCGGTGGAGCCACAGATACGCAGTATTTT.

This chain uses TRBV19 with TRBJ1-3; D is undetermined. V lost 6 bases and J 0 bases, leaving 9 bases between the germline ends. There are 14 residues in the CDR3. Germline-derived CDR1 and CDR2 are LNHDA and SQIVND (reference sequence). Here the CDR3 reads CASSESYSGNTIYF. DNA for the CDR3: TGTGCCAGTAGCGAAAGCTACTCTGGAAACACCATATATTTT.

The table lists this clone with a few counts. The chain links TRBV5-4 to TRBJ1-2, with 8 bases that match TRBD1. CDR3 length: 18 amino acids. The V gene's germline CDR1 is SGHNT and CDR2 YYREEE (reference sequence). The J segment lost 2 bases and the V segment lost 2 bases, leaving 14 bases of the junction unmatched. The CDR3 bases are TGTGCCAGCAGCTTCTTATTGAGACAGGGGCGCAACAACTATGGCTACACCTTC. This sequence encodes CASSFLLRQGRNNYGYTF.

This clone was observed a single time. The chain links TRBV3-1 (or the pseudogene TRBV3-2) to TRBJ2-7, with D perhaps assigned TRBD1 or TRBD2 (5 bases each). The germline gives CDR1 LGHDT, CDR2 YNNKEL (reference sequence). V lost 4 bases and J 4 bases, leaving 14 bases between the germline ends. There are 14 residues in the CDR3. CDR3 loop: CASSLPGTGYEQYF. The DNA for the CDR3 is TGTGCCAGCAGCCTACCCGGGACGGGGTACGAGCAGTACTTC.

The chain carries TRBV19 and TRBJ1-5; 7 bases map to TRBD1. The V gene's germline CDR1 is LNHDA and CDR2 SQIVND (reference sequence). The CDR3 has 15 amino acids. V lost 6 bases and J lost 4; bases outside the gene matches: 9. The DNA of the CDR3 is TGTGCCAGTAGCATTCTACAGGGGCATAATCAGCCCCAGCATTTT. It codes for CASSILQGHNQPQHF. Drawing the rest from reference TRBV19 and TRBJ1-5, the complete variable domain is DGGITQSPKYLFRKEGQNVTLSCEQNLNHDAMYWYRQDPGQGLRLIYYSQIVNDFQKGDIAEGYSVSREKKESFPLTVTSAQKNPTAFYLCASSILQGHNQPQHFGDGTRLSIL.

V and J are TRBV6-2 or TRBV6-3 and TRBJ2-7; 12 positions agree with TRBD2. The CDR3 is 16 amino acids. Looked up from germline, CDR1 is MNHEY and CDR2 is SVGEGT. The junction had 9 bases not matched to a gene; V was cut back by 4 bases and J by 5 bases. The CDR3 sequence: CASSSSSGRAYHEQYF. CDR3 DNA: TGTGCCAGCAGTTCATCTAGCGGGAGGGCCTACCACGAGCAGTACTTC.

This clone showed up just a few times. The rearrangement uses TRBV7-9 and TRBJ2-7; maybe TRBD2 (6 bases). V lost 1 base and J 5 bases, leaving 12 bases between the germline ends. CDR3 length equals 14 residues. CDR1 is SEHNR and CDR2 is FQNEAQ in the germline V gene (reference sequence). Here the CDR3 reads CASSLEGGAHEQYF. DNA of the CDR3: TGTGCCAGCAGCTTAGAAGGCGGGGCCCACGAGCAGTACTTC.

The chain combines TRBV19 with TRBJ2-3; D might be TRBD1 (5 bases). The CDR3 spans 12 residues. Germline-derived CDR1 and CDR2 are LNHDA and SQIVND (reference sequence). V lost 3 bases and J 5 bases, leaving 6 bases between the germline ends. The CDR3 reads CASSIRGDTQYF. The CDR3 nucleotides are TGTGCCAGTAGTATTAGGGGAGATACGCAGTATTTT.

The chain employs TRBV5-1 and TRBJ1-1; a weak D match, TRBD1 (5 bases). Germline CDR1 reads SGHRS; CDR2 reads YFSETQ. Trimming left V 0 bases short and J 5 bases short, with 11 bases between. The CDR3 is 14 residues long. The CDR3 DNA reads TGCGCCAGCAGCTTGGCGGCGGGGGATACTGAAGCTTTCTTT. Translating gives CASSLAAGDTEAFF. Full variable domain (remainder filled in from reference TRBV5-1 and TRBJ1-1): KAGVTQTPRYLIKTRGQQVTLSCSPISGHRSVSWYQQTPGQGLQFLFEYFSETQRNKGNFPGRFSGRQFSNSRSEMNVSTLELGDSALYLCASSLAAGDTEAFFGQGTRLTVV.

The chain has TRBV28 and TRBJ1-3; 10 nucleotides line up with TRBD1. This CDR3 is built from 19 residues. The V and J ends lost 0 bases and 3 bases, in that order; junction bases with no gene match: 11. Germline CDR1 reads MDHEN; CDR2 reads SYDVKM. The CDR3 protein is CASSLWKLTGGADGNTIYF. The CDR3, as DNA: TGTGCCAGCAGTTTATGGAAACTGACAGGGGGCGCGGATGGAAACACCATATATTTT.

The chain links TRBV2 to TRBJ1-5, with D hard to call. The CDR3 is 15 amino acids. The V end lost 6 bases, the J end lost 9 bases, and 21 bases lay between the germline ends. Per the germline V gene, CDR1 is SNHLY and CDR2 is FYNNEI. CDR3 DNA: TGTGCCAGCAGCCGTGCAGGCCCGGATGGGTGGCCCCAGCATTTT. As protein: CASSRAGPDGWPQHF.

V is TRBV27 and J is TRBJ1-4; D is unclear. CDR3 length: 15 residues. V was clipped by 6 bases and J by 5 bases, with 16 bases between them. CDR1 MNHEY and CDR2 SMNVEV come from the germline V gene (reference sequence). CDR3 bases: TGTGCCAGCAGAAAAACGGACGGGCGAAATGAAAAACTGTTTTTT. Encoded protein: CASRKTDGRNEKLFF.

This chain connects TRBV4-1 to TRBJ1-2; 9 bases agree with TRBD1. Trimming took 0 bases from V and 6 from J; bases not matched to a gene: 5. This CDR3 region has 15 residues. The V gene's germline CDR1 is MGHRA and CDR2 YSYEKL. The CDR3 loop is CASSQERDRVHGYTF. As DNA, the CDR3 is TGCGCCAGCAGCCAAGAAAGGGACAGGGTCCATGGCTACACCTTC.

The rearrangement uses TRBV7-4 and TRBJ2-7; no definite D call. Germline V gene lookup returns CDR1 SGHVT and CDR2 SQSDAQ. The V end lost 5 bases, the J end lost 3 bases, and 11 bases lay between the germline ends. CDR3 length equals 13 residues. This CDR3 reads CASSPRVFYEQYF. The CDR3 DNA sequence: TGTGCCAGCAGCCCTAGGGTGTTCTACGAGCAGTACTTC.

The CDR3 sequence: CASSLRTDYEQYF. CDR3 in DNA: TGTGCCAGCAGTTTACGAACGGACTACGAGCAGTACTTC. The chain combines TRBV28 with TRBJ2-7; D gene ambiguous. The V and J ends lost 2 bases and 3 bases respectively, with 8 bases between them. Per germline, CDR1 MDHEN and CDR2 SYDVKM. The CDR3 consists of 13 residues.

This clone was seen a few times. Here the CDR3 DNA reads TGTGCCAGCAGCCGGGGGACTAGCGGGAGTGCGAACACCGGGGAGCTGTTTTTT. It codes for CASSRGTSGSANTGELFF. The genes are TRBV7-3 and TRBJ2-2; 14 bases line up with TRBD2. With 5 bases clipped from V and 0 bases from J, the junction kept 5 bases outside the gene matches. Looked up from germline, CDR1 is SGHTA and CDR2 is FQGTGA. The CDR3 sequence is 18 residues long.

This chain uses TRBV5-1 with TRBJ2-7; tentatively, D is TRBD1 (5 bases). The ends were cut back, 0 bases at V and 6 bases at J, with 13 bases in the middle. CDR3 length: 14 residues. Germline loops: CDR1 SGHRS, CDR2 YFSETQ. DNA of the CDR3: TGCGCCAGCAGCTTGGGACCAACAGGCACCGAGCAGTACTTC. Translating gives CASSLGPTGTEQYF.

The V and J genes are TRBV2 and TRBJ1-1; perhaps TRBD1 as D (6 bases). Deletions cut 3 bases from V and 3 bases from J, with 8 bases between. The CDR3 totals 13 residues. Germline-derived CDR1 and CDR2 are SNHLY and FYNNEI. Here the CDR3 reads CASSEEGDTEAFF. Written as DNA, the CDR3 is TGTGCCAGCAGTGAGGAGGGGGACACTGAAGCTTTCTTT.

The V call is TRBV27, the J call TRBJ2-2, with TRBD2 identical over 9 bases. Looked up from germline, CDR1 is MNHEY and CDR2 is SMNVEV (reference sequence). The J segment lost 3 bases and the V segment lost 2 bases, leaving 10 bases of the junction unmatched. There are 18 residues in the CDR3. CDR3 residues: CASSLGAGGPSHTGELFF. CDR3 DNA sequence: TGTGCCAGCAGTTTAGGGGCGGGAGGGCCTTCGCACACCGGGGAGCTGTTTTTT.

This clone occurred once. The V gene is TRBV18, the J gene TRBJ1-4; TRBD1 matches at 7 bases. V dropped 0 bases and J dropped 12; count of bases not matched to a gene: 13. The CDR3 is made up of 16 amino acids. Germline CDR1 is KGHSH and CDR2 is LQKENI. CDR3 bases: TGTGCCAGCTCACCACCGCGGACAGGCGCCCGTCTCGAACTGTTTTTT. Translating it yields CASSPPRTGARLELFF.

The gene calls are TRBV9 and TRBJ1-2, with D unresolved. In germline, CDR1 is SGDLS, CDR2 YYNGEE. This CDR3 contains 13 residues. V was trimmed by 3 bases and J by 3 bases, leaving 9 bases between them. DNA of the CDR3: TGTGCCAGCAGCGCCCCCGGGCACTATGGCTACACCTTC. Amino acid sequence: CASSAPGHYGYTF.

V and J are TRBV6-5 and TRBJ1-1; 8 nucleotides match TRBD1. Germline V gene data show CDR1 as MNHEY and CDR2 as SVGAGI. V shed 6 bases, J shed 5 bases, and the junction held 11 bases outside the gene matches. The CDR3 sequence is 15 residues long. Here the CDR3 DNA reads TGTGCCAGCAGGGGGGCAGGGGGCGCATTTACTGAAGCTTTCTTT. Protein: CASRGAGGAFTEAFF.

This clone has a handful of counts. The chain carries TRBV28 and TRBJ2-1, with a possible D match to TRBD1 (6 bases). CDR3 length: 13 residues. CDR1 is MDHEN, CDR2 SYDVKM, per germline. The V end was cut by 5 bases, the J end by 8 bases, with 13 bases between. The DNA for the CDR3 is TGTGCCAGCAGTATGACAGGTTGGGATGAGCAGTTCTTC. It codes for CASSMTGWDEQFF.

The table lists this clone with a few counts. The chain uses TRBV19 and TRBJ2-2; no firm D call. Trimming stripped 3 bases from V and 3 bases from J, with 11 bases between. The CDR3 length is 15 residues. CDR1 is LNHDA and CDR2 is SQIVND in the germline V gene (reference sequence). The DNA for the CDR3 is TGTGCCAGTAGTATCGTGTATACCGACACCGGGGAGCTGTTTTTT. Translation: CASSIVYTDTGELFF.

CDR3 in DNA: TGTGCCATAGTGGGACAGCAAGAGACCCAGTACTTC. Translated: CAIVGQQETQYF. The V and J genes are TRBV19 and TRBJ2-5; 7 bases line up with TRBD1. J gave up 2 bases and V 10 bases, and 4 bases lay outside the gene matches. This CDR3 has 12 amino acids. From germline, CDR1 is LNHDA and CDR2 SQIVND (reference sequence).

The J gene is TRBJ2-3, the V gene TRBV7-3; no definite D call. This CDR3 region has 13 residues. CDR1 and CDR2 from the germline V gene are SGHTA and FQGTGA. Trimming left V 2 bases short and J 1 base short, with 4 bases between. The CDR3 coding sequence is TGTGCCAGCAGCTTACATGGCACAGATACGCAGTATTTT. It encodes CASSLHGTDTQYF.